A selection of T cell receptor beta chains follows, all from one sample in a study of beta chain features in type 1 diabetes. TCRdb keeps only in-frame clones here, not all; method: immunoSEQ multiplex PCR. The sample holds more than 350,000 clones, more than 9.5% seen once. Sample: naive CD4+ T cells from blood. The origin of the receptors is a young woman in good health. Each CDR3 is given with its conserved first and last residue. D genes are given only for firm matches. Clone sizes are given selectively: once, few, many, or a class where the clone is expanded.

>TRBV7-2|TRBJ1-6|.|TRBD1
CASSLAGQGNSPLHF
TGTGCCAGCAGCTTAGCGGGACAGGGTAATTCACCCCTCCACTTT
>TRBV7-2|TRBJ2-5|few|TRBD1
CASSADRAEETQYF
TGTGCCAGCAGCGCAGACAGGGCGGAAGAGACCCAGTACTTC
>TRBV7-3|TRBJ2-1|.|.
CASSLQGPRLYNEQFF
TGTGCCAGCAGCCTACAAGGGCCTCGCTTATACAATGAGCAGTTCTTC
>TRBV7-2|TRBJ2-3|.|TRBD2
CASSFSGTTDTQYF
TGTGCCAGCAGCTTTAGCGGGACCACAGATACGCAGTATTTT
>TRBV2|TRBJ1-1|.|.
CASSRTAVAEAFF
TGTGCCAGCAGTAGAACGGCCGTAGCTGAAGCTTTCTTT
>TRBV2|TRBJ2-5|.|.
CASTDPGGIETQYF
TGTGCCAGCACTGATCCGGGGGGCATAGAGACCCAGTACTTC
>TRBV10-2|TRBJ1-1|few|.
CATKGSTEAFF
TGCGCCACTAAAGGGTCCACTGAAGCTTTCTTT
>TRBV4-1|TRBJ1-2|few|.
CASSQDSGPRMRGYTF
TGCGCCAGCAGCCAAGATTCGGGTCCCCGGATGCGGGGCTACACCTTC
>TRBV7-2|TRBJ2-7|few|.
CASSLPGKPYEQYF
TGTGCCAGCAGCTTACCCGGGAAACCCTACGAGCAGTACTTC
>TRBV14|TRBJ2-1|few|.
CASSPQIYNEQFF
TGTGCCAGCAGCCCCCAAATATACAATGAGCAGTTCTTC
>TRBV10-3|TRBJ2-3|.|.
CAIAGAVTDTQYF
TGTGCCATCGCAGGGGCCGTCACAGATACGCAGTATTTT
>TRBV25-1|TRBJ2-7|few|.
CASSAPGREQYF
TGTGCCAGCAGTGCCCCGGGCCGAGAGCAGTACTTC
>TRBV7-7|TRBJ2-2|.|.
CASSYGDNTGELFF
TGTGCCAGCAGCTACGGGGACAACACCGGGGAGCTGTTTTTT
>TRBV29-1|TRBJ1-2|few|.
CSVVPYGAGYGYTF
TGCAGCGTTGTACCATATGGGGCTGGCTATGGCTACACCTTC
>TRBV9|TRBJ2-6|few|TRBD1
CASSAEGTGLTSGANVLTF
TGTGCCAGCAGCGCGGAGGGGACAGGGTTGACCTCTGGGGCCAACGTCCTGACTTTC
>TRBV7-2|TRBJ1-4|.|TRBD1
CASSKTGINEKLFF
TGTGCCAGCAGCAAGACAGGGATTAATGAAAAACTGTTTTTT
>TRBV7-2|TRBJ2-2|few|.
CASGTRTSVGLFF
TGTGCCAGCGGCACCCGGACGTCGGTAGGGCTGTTTTTT
>TRBV7-9|TRBJ1-3|few|.
CASSPGTAGNTIYF
TGTGCCAGCAGCCCCGGGACTGCTGGAAACACCATATATTTT
>TRBV14|TRBJ2-3|few|TRBD2
CASSQWKTSGLRGDTQYF
TGTGCCAGCAGCCAATGGAAGACTAGCGGACTTCGGGGAGATACGCAGTATTTT
>TRBV29-1|TRBJ1-5|few|.
CSVAGDSNQPQHF
TGCAGCGTTGCAGGGGATAGCAATCAGCCCCAGCATTTT
>TRBV19|TRBJ2-5|once|.
CASRSERSGGSDAETQYF
TGTGCCAGTAGAAGCGAGCGGTCAGGAGGGTCTGATGCGGAGACCCAGTACTTC
>TRBV4-1|TRBJ1-2|.|.
CASSQDIPGFGYTF
TGCGCCAGCAGCCAAGACATCCCGGGATTCGGCTACACCTTC
>TRBV4-3|TRBJ2-3|.|TRBD1
CASSQGGPDRSTDTQYF
TGCGCCAGCAGCCAAGGTGGCCCGGACAGGAGCACAGATACGCAGTATTTT
>TRBV18|TRBJ2-5|.|TRBD2
CASSQLAGELKKTQYF
TGTGCCAGCTCACAACTAGCGGGGGAACTTAAGAAGACCCAGTACTTC
>TRBV6-1|TRBJ2-5|.|.
CASRSTGGEEETQYF
TGTGCCAGCAGATCCACAGGTGGTGAGGAAGAGACCCAGTACTTC
>TRBV29-1|TRBJ1-2|few|.
CSGGDLSGYGYTF
TGCAGCGGAGGAGATTTATCGGGCTATGGCTACACCTTC
>TRBV28|TRBJ2-1|few|TRBD1
CASSQGQGWEYEQFF
TGTGCCAGCAGCCAGGGACAGGGATGGGAGTATGAGCAGTTCTTC
>TRBV4-2|TRBJ2-1|.|TRBD1
CASGVVIGTGENEQFF
TGTGCCAGTGGGGTCGTTATAGGGACAGGGGAAAATGAGCAGTTCTTC
>TRBV21-1|TRBJ2-5|.|.
CASHHPETQYF
TGTGCCAGCCACCACCCCGAGACCCAGTACTTC
>TRBV2|TRBJ1-5|few|.
CASSEQVGAGGNF
TGTGCCAGCAGTGAACAAGTTGGGGCAGGAGGGAATTTT
>TRBV29-1|TRBJ2-5|few|.
CSVGRNQETQYF
TGCAGCGTTGGGCGGAACCAAGAGACCCAGTACTTC
>TRBV6-5|TRBJ2-5|few|TRBD2
CAASSGSQETQYF
TGTGCCGCCTCTAGCGGCTCCCAAGAGACCCAGTACTTC
>TRBV18|TRBJ2-3|.|TRBD1
CASSARRDSRTDTQYF
TGTGCCAGCTCAGCACGCCGGGACAGTCGCACAGATACGCAGTATTTT
>TRBV28|TRBJ1-5|few|TRBD1
CASSLAGQSNQPQHF
TGTGCCAGCAGTTTGGCGGGACAGAGCAATCAGCCCCAGCATTTT
>TRBV7-3|TRBJ1-2|few|.
CASSLGPGNGYTF
TGTGCCAGCAGCTTAGGTCCAGGGAATGGCTACACCTTC
>TRBV7-2|TRBJ2-3|few|.
CASSLAISSPTDTQYF
TGTGCCAGCAGCTTAGCTATCAGTAGCCCTACAGATACGCAGTATTTT
>TRBV5-1|TRBJ2-1|few|TRBD1
CASSSDRSYNEQFF
TGCGCCAGCAGCTCGGACAGGTCCTACAATGAGCAGTTCTTC
>TRBV2|TRBJ2-5|.|TRBD2
CASSELAVQETQYF
TGTGCCAGCAGTGAACTAGCGGTCCAAGAGACCCAGTACTTC
>TRBV11-2|TRBJ1-2|.|.
CASSLLKGRKNYGYTF
TGTGCCAGCAGCTTATTAAAGGGCAGAAAGAACTATGGCTACACCTTC
>TRBV7-9|TRBJ2-1|.|.
CASSPGLPTNEQFF
TGTGCCAGCAGCCCGGGACTCCCAACCAATGAGCAGTTCTTC
>TRBV4-2|TRBJ2-3|few|TRBD2
CASSQEGGRRTDTQYF
TGTGCCAGCAGCCAAGAAGGCGGGAGAAGAACAGATACGCAGTATTTT
>TRBV29-1|TRBJ2-2|.|.
CSIQDSLNTGELFF
TGCAGCATCCAGGACAGTTTGAACACCGGGGAGCTGTTTTTT
>TRBV30|TRBJ1-2|.|.
CAGSVPGRSYGYTF
TGTGCCGGGAGTGTTCCGGGACGGAGCTATGGCTACACCTTC
>TRBV2|TRBJ2-1|few|.
CASGRTALGSYNEQFF
TGTGCCAGCGGGCGTACAGCCTTAGGCTCCTACAATGAGCAGTTCTTC
>TRBV4-1|TRBJ1-4|.|TRBD1
CASRDYRGANEKLFF
TGCGCCAGCAGGGACTACAGGGGAGCTAATGAAAAACTGTTTTTT
>TRBV20-1|TRBJ2-7|few|.
CSARALMVPYF
TGCAGTGCTAGAGCTCTGATGGTACCCTACTTC
>TRBV27|TRBJ2-3|few|.
CASSRRAGRTDTQYF
TGTGCCAGCAGTCGGAGGGCGGGCCGCACAGATACGCAGTATTTT
>TRBV9|TRBJ1-3|.|.
CASGRQTSSGNTIYF
TGTGCCAGCGGGAGGCAGACATCCTCTGGAAACACCATATATTTT
>TRBV5-6|TRBJ2-5|few|.
CASSLASREMYQETQYF
TGTGCCAGCAGCTTGGCCAGCAGAGAAATGTACCAAGAGACCCAGTACTTC
>TRBV6-5|TRBJ1-6|few|.
CASSEYNSPLHF
TGTGCCAGCAGTGAATATAATTCACCCCTCCACTTT